Listed below are T cell receptor beta chains from one sample, sequenced in a study of T cells in Graves' hyperthyroidism and ophthalmopathy. TCRdb reprocessed the multiplex PCR reads via MiXCR and lists one record per CDR3 protein. The data hold roughly 560,000 distinct CDR3 sequences, with 14% to 15% observed a single time. What was sequenced was blood. The source of these receptors is a woman between 35 and 50 years old with Graves' ophthalmopathy. The CDR3 runs from the conserved cysteine through the conserved F or W. Fields, in order: CDR3 protein, V gene, J gene.

CDR3 protein: CASSLGFGEKLFF
V gene: TRBV2
J gene: TRBJ1-4

CDR3 protein: CASTLGESDEQYF
V gene: TRBV12-3/TRBV12-4
J gene: TRBJ2-7

CDR3 protein: CASSWVGGKTQYF
V gene: TRBV7-9
J gene: TRBJ2-5

CDR3 protein: CASSGGAPLGKTQYF
V gene: TRBV28
J gene: TRBJ2-5

CDR3 protein: CASRTGTSGRYEQYF
V gene: TRBV28
J gene: TRBJ2-7

CDR3 protein: CASSEVAGGWQYF
V gene: TRBV2
J gene: TRBJ2-7

CDR3 protein: CASSGTGSSGELFF
V gene: TRBV28
J gene: TRBJ2-2

CDR3 protein: CASSLGTSAVEQYF
V gene: TRBV5-1
J gene: TRBJ2-7

CDR3 protein: CASSPGQAVSYEQYF
V gene: TRBV7-2
J gene: TRBJ2-7

CDR3 protein: CASSLSAGSPNEQYF
V gene: TRBV7-2
J gene: TRBJ2-7

CDR3 protein: CASSVQRGYTEAFF
V gene: TRBV5-1
J gene: TRBJ1-1

CDR3 protein: CASSYSPPKGNYGYTF
V gene: TRBV6-5
J gene: TRBJ1-2

CDR3 protein: CASTPYGPGELFF
V gene: TRBV5-1
J gene: TRBJ2-2

CDR3 protein: CASTIQGAGTEAFF
V gene: TRBV6-1
J gene: TRBJ1-1

CDR3 protein: CSASLGLEQYF
V gene: TRBV20-1
J gene: TRBJ2-7

CDR3 protein: CSAIKPGQQETQYF
V gene: TRBV20-1
J gene: TRBJ2-5

CDR3 protein: CASSYNGALPYYGYTF
V gene: TRBV6-5
J gene: TRBJ1-2

CDR3 protein: CASSLNRGLGYEQYF
V gene: TRBV11-2
J gene: TRBJ2-7

CDR3 protein: CASSPTGEGTEAFF
V gene: TRBV13
J gene: TRBJ1-1

CDR3 protein: CASRDNGQGSSYEQYF
V gene: TRBV6-1
J gene: TRBJ2-7

CDR3 protein: CSARALSYEQYF
V gene: TRBV20-1
J gene: TRBJ2-7

CDR3 protein: CASSLRSGPYEQYF
V gene: TRBV11-2
J gene: TRBJ2-7

CDR3 protein: CASSLEGPESYTF
V gene: TRBV11-2
J gene: TRBJ1-2

CDR3 protein: CSATTGYEQYF
V gene: TRBV20-1
J gene: TRBJ2-7

CDR3 protein: CARESGYEQYF
V gene: TRBV28
J gene: TRBJ2-7

CDR3 protein: CASSRQVEAFF
V gene: TRBV6-1
J gene: TRBJ1-1

CDR3 protein: CAGSSMTGPNYGYTF
V gene: TRBV12-3/TRBV12-4
J gene: TRBJ1-2

CDR3 protein: CASSLAGLDTEAFF
V gene: TRBV12-3/TRBV12-4
J gene: TRBJ1-1

CDR3 protein: CASSRQGEGKTQYF
V gene: TRBV12-3/TRBV12-4
J gene: TRBJ2-5

CDR3 protein: CASSLRQGGSTEAFF
V gene: TRBV12-3/TRBV12-4
J gene: TRBJ1-1